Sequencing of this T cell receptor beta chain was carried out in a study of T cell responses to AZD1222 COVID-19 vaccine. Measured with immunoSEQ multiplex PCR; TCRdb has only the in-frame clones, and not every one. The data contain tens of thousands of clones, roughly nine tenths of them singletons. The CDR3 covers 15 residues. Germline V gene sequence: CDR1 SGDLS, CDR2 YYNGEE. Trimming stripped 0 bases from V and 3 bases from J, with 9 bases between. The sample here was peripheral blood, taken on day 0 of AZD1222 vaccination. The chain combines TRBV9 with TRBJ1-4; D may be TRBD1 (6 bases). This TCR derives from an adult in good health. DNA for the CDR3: TGTGCCAGCAGCGTAGCAGGGACATCTAATGAAAAACTGTTTTTT. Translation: CASSVAGTSNEKLFF.